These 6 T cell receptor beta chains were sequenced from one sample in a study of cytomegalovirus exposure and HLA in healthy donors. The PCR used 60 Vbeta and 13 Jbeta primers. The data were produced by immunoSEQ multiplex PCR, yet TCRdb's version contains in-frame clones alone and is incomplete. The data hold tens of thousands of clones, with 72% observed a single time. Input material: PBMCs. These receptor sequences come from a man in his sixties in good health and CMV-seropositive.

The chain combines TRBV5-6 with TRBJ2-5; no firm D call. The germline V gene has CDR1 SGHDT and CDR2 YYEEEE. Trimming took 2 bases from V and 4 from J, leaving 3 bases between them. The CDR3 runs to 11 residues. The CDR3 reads CASSFGETQYF. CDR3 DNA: TGTGCCAGCAGCTTCGGAGAGACCCAGTACTTC.

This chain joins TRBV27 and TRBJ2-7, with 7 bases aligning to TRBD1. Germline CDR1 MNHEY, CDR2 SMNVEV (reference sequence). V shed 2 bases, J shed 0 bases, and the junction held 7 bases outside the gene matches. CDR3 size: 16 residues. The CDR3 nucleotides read TGTGCCAGCAGTTTAACAGGGGCACCGCGCTCCTACGAGCAGTACTTC. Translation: CASSLTGAPRSYEQYF.

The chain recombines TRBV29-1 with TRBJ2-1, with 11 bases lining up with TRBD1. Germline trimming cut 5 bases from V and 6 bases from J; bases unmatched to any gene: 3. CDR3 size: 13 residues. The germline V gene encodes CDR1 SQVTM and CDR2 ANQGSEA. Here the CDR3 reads CSVQDRGLNEQFF. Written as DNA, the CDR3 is TGCAGCGTTCAGGACAGGGGGCTCAATGAGCAGTTCTTC.

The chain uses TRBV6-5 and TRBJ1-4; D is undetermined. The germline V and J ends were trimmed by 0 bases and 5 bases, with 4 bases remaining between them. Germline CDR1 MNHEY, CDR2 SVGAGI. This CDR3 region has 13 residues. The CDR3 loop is CASSYSFNEKLFF. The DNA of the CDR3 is TGTGCCAGCAGTTACTCCTTCAATGAAAAACTGTTTTTT.

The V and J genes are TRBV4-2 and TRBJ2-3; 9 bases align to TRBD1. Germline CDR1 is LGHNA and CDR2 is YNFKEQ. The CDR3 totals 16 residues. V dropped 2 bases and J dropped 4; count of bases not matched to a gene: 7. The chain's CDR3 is CASSQSPGQGSDTQYF. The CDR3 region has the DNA TGTGCCAGCAGCCAATCCCCGGGACAGGGCTCAGATACGCAGTATTTT.

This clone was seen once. The CDR3 spells CASGGQGGGTQYF. CDR3 sequence (DNA): TGTGCCAGCGGGGGACAGGGAGGGGGTACGCAGTATTTT. The rearrangement joins TRBV28 to TRBJ2-3; 9 nucleotides line up with TRBD1. The CDR3 has 13 residues. Germline assignment: CDR1 MDHEN and CDR2 SYDVKM. J lost 8 bases, V lost 8 bases, and 8 bases had no gene match.